The TCR beta chain under discussion was sequenced for a study of shared clonotypes between healthy human individuals. Clones were read by immunoSEQ multiplex PCR, and TCRdb kept only the in-frame ones, dropping some. The repertoire has 850,000 to 1,200,000 clones, about 70% of them found once; the top ten carry around 1.5%. This CDR3 is built from 13 residues. Per the germline V gene, CDR1 is SGHTA and CDR2 is FQGNSA. Trimming cost V 5 bases and J 7 bases, with 13 bases left between them. Input material: memory CD4+ T cells sorted from blood. Subset of the sample: CD45RA-negative fraction. The TCR sequence derives from a man aged 18 to 29 in good health. This rearrangement joins TRBV7-2 to TRBJ2-3, with D unresolved. CDR3: CASSLERLYTQYF. The CDR3 nucleotides read TGTGCCAGCAGCCTCGAAAGGCTATATACGCAGTATTTT.